This is a list of T cell receptor beta chains from one sample in a study of T cells in Graves' hyperthyroidism and ophthalmopathy. TCRdb re-analysed the multiplex PCR reads in MiXCR, keeping a single row per CDR3 protein. This sample yields around 350,000 distinct CDR3 sequences, of which around 25% are seen a single time; about 70% belongs to the top ten. Input material: blood. These receptors were taken from a man aged 45 to 65 with Graves' hyperthyroidism. Each CDR3 is given with its conserved first and last residue. The order of the fields is CDR3 length, clone size, V gene, D gene, J gene, CDR3 protein, CDR3 DNA. A D gene is named only where the DNA matches it firmly. Some rows mark clone size as missing; the rest say once, few, many or name a class of expanded clone.

15	few	TRBV2	NA	TRBJ1-3	CASSEQDLSGNTIYF	TGTGCCAGCAGTGAACAGGATCTATCTGGAAACACCATATATTTT
16	few	TRBV27	NA	TRBJ2-1	CASTPGDRSSYNEQFF	TGTGCCAGCACCCCAGGGGACCGGAGCTCCTACAATGAGCAGTTCTTC
16	few	TRBV6-1	NA	TRBJ2-6	CASSVGALSGANVLTF	TGTGCCAGCAGTGTCGGTGCCCTCTCAGGGGCCAACGTCCTGACTTTC
11	NA	TRBV28	NA	TRBJ2-1	CATQTYNEQFF	TGTGCCACCCAGACATACAATGAGCAGTTCTTC
15	NA	TRBV9	NA	TRBJ2-5	CASSVGARDDETQYF	TGTGCCAGCAGCGTAGGAGCCCGGGACGATGAGACCCAGTACTTC
15	NA	TRBV7-3	NA	TRBJ2-2	CASNSGRGRTGELFF	TGTGCCAGCAACTCGGGGCGGGGTCGGACCGGGGAGCTGTTTTTT
16	NA	TRBV3-1	TRBD2	TRBJ2-5	CASSPLMGGPGETQYF	TGTGCCAGCAGCCCTCTTATGGGAGGGCCGGGAGAGACCCAGTACTTC
13	many	TRBV7-9	NA	TRBJ2-3	CASSGAGADTQYF	TGTGCCAGCAGCGGGGCAGGGGCAGATACGCAGTATTTT
13	NA	TRBV30	NA	TRBJ1-3	CASLGRSGNTIYF	TGTGCCTCCCTGGGGAGGTCTGGAAACACCATATATTTT
15	NA	TRBV30	TRBD2	TRBJ2-2	CAWSRLAANTGELFF	TGTGCCTGGAGCCGACTAGCGGCCAACACCGGGGAGCTGTTTTTT
17	NA	TRBV7-9	NA	TRBJ2-3	CASSYPRISGPTDTQYF	TGTGCCAGCAGCTACCCCCGCATCAGCGGGCCTACAGATACGCAGTATTTT
15	NA	TRBV12-5	TRBD2	TRBJ2-1	CASGLWISGSHEQFF	TGTGCTAGTGGTTTGTGGATTAGCGGGAGTCACGAGCAGTTCTTC
15	few	TRBV6-9	NA	TRBJ2-7	CASSYHGVASYEQYF	TGTGCCAGCAGTTACCACGGCGTGGCCTCCTACGAGCAGTACTTC
15	few	TRBV29-1	TRBD1	TRBJ2-7	CSASPTGQGIYEQYF	TGCAGCGCTTCACCAACGGGACAGGGAATCTACGAGCAGTACTTC
12	NA	TRBV18	NA	TRBJ2-3	CASSPNFGTQYF	TGTGCCAGCTCGCCGAACTTCGGTACGCAGTATTTT
14	many	TRBV5-1	NA	TRBJ2-1	CASSSSASYNEQFF	TGCGCCAGCAGCTCCAGTGCGTCCTACAATGAGCAGTTCTTC
13	NA	TRBV29-1	NA	TRBJ2-2	CSGGTGNTGELFF	TGCAGCGGCGGAACCGGGAACACCGGGGAGCTGTTTTTT
15	few	TRBV7-3	TRBD2	TRBJ2-3	CASSLGGSRTDTQYF	TGTGCCAGCAGCTTAGGCGGGAGCCGCACAGATACGCAGTATTTT